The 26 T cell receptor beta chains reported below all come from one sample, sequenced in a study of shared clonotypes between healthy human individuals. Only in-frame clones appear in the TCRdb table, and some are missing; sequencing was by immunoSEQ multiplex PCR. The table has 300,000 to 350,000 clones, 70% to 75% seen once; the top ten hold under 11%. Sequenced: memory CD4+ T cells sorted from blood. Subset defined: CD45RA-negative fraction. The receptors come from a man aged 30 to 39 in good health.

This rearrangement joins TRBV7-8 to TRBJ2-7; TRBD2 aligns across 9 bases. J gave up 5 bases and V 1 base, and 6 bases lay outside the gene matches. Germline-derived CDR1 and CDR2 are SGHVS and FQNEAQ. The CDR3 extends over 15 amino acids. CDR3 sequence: CASSLERLAGNEQYF. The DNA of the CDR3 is TGTGCCAGCAGCTTAGAACGGCTAGCGGGAAACGAGCAGTACTTC.

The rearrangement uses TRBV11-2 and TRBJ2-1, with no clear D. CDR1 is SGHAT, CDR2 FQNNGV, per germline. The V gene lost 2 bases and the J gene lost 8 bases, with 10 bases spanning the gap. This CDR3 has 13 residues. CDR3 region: CASSLPTPHEQFF. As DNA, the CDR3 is TGTGCCAGCAGCTTACCCACACCCCATGAGCAGTTCTTC.

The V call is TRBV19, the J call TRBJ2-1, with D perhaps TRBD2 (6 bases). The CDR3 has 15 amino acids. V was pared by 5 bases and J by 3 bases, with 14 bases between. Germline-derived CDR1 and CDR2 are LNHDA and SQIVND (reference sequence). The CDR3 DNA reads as TGTGCCAGTAGTCTCGGGGCGGGAATCTACAATGAGCAGTTCTTC. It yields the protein CASSLGAGIYNEQFF. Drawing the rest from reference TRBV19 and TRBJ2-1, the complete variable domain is DGGITQSPKYLFRKEGQNVTLSCEQNLNHDAMYWYRQDPGQGLRLIYYSQIVNDFQKGDIAEGYSVSREKKESFPLTVTSAQKNPTAFYLCASSLGAGIYNEQFFGPGTRLTVL.

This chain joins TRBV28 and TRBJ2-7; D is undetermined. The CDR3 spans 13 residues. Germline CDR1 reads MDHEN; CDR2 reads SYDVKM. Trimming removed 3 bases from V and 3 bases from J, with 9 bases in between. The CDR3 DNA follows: TGTGCCAGCAGTTTTCAGCGACTCTACGAGCAGTACTTC. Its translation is CASSFQRLYEQYF.

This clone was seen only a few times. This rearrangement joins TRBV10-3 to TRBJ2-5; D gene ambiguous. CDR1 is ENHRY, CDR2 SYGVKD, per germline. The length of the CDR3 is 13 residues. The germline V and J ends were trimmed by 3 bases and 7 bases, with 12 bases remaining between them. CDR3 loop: CAISESIKGTQYF. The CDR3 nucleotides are TGTGCCATCAGTGAAAGCATAAAAGGGACCCAGTACTTC.

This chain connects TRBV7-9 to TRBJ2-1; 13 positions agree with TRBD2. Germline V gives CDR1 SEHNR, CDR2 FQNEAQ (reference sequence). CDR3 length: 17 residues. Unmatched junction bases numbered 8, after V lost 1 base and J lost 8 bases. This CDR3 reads CASSLGAGTSGKDEQFF. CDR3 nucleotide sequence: TGTGCCAGCAGCTTAGGCGCCGGGACTAGCGGGAAGGATGAGCAGTTCTTC.

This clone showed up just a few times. The CDR3: CASSRDGGQYF. Here the CDR3 DNA reads TGTGCCAGCTCACGGGACGGCGGTCAATATTTT. The rearrangement joins TRBV18 to TRBJ1-3, with D possibly matching TRBD1 (5 bases). CDR3 length equals 11 residues. The V end was cut by 4 bases, the J end by 15 bases, with 13 bases between. Germline V gene lookup returns CDR1 KGHSH and CDR2 LQKENI.

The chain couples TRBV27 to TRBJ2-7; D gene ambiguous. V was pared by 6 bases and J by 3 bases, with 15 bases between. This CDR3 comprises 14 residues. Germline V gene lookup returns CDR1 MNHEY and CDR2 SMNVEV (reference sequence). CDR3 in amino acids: CASRVYPTLYEQYF. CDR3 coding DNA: TGTGCCAGCAGAGTTTACCCGACACTCTACGAGCAGTACTTC.

The CDR3 region is CASSLGGADNEQFF. The CDR3 DNA sequence: TGTGCCAGCAGCTTGGGGGGAGCGGACAATGAGCAGTTCTTC. The V gene is TRBV11-2, the J gene TRBJ2-1; possibly TRBD2 for D (6 bases). The germline V gene encodes CDR1 SGHAT and CDR2 FQNNGV. Trimming stripped 3 bases from V and 5 bases from J, with 11 bases between. CDR3 length equals 14 residues.

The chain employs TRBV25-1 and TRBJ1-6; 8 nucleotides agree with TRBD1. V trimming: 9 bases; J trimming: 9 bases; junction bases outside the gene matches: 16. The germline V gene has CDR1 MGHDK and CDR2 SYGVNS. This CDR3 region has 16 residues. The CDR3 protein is CASSLLTTGGSSPLHF. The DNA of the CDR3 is TGTGCCAGTTCTCTTTTAACAACAGGGGGGAGTTCACCCCTCCACTTT.

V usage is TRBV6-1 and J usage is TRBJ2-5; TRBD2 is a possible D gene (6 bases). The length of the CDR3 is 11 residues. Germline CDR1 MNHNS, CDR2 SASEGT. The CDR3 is CAAGSRHPQYF. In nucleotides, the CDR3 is TGTGCGGCCGGGAGTCGCCACCCCCAGTACTTC.

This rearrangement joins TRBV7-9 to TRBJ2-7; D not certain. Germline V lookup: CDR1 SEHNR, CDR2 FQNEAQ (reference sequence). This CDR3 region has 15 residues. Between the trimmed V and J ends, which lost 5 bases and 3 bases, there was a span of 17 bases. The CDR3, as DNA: TGTGCCAGCAGCCAAAGGCCATCCCCTAACTACGAGCAGTACTTC. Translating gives CASSQRPSPNYEQYF.

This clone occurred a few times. The CDR3 region is CASSSRDRVTNFYTF. Written as DNA, the CDR3 is TGTGCCAGTAGTTCCCGGGACAGGGTTACCAACTTCTACACCTTC. The chain recombines TRBV19 with TRBJ1-2, with 9 bases aligning to TRBD1. V shed 5 bases, J shed 10 bases, and the junction held 14 bases outside the gene matches. Germline V gives CDR1 LNHDA, CDR2 SQIVND (reference sequence). The CDR3 covers 15 residues.

CDR3 coding DNA: TGTGCCAGCAGTGGGCCCTCCTACGAGCAGTACTTC. Its translation: CASSGPSYEQYF. The chain recombines TRBV25-1 with TRBJ2-7; no firm D call. CDR3 length: 12 residues. Trimming took off 4 bases at V and 0 bases at J, with 4 bases between the two ends. Germline assignment: CDR1 MGHDK and CDR2 SYGVNS.

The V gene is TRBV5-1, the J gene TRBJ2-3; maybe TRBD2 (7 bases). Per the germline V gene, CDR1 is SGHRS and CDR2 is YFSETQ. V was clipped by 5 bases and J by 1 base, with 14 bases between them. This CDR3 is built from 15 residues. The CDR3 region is CASRTGLAGTDTQYF. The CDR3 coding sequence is TGCGCCAGCAGGACAGGCCTAGCGGGCACAGATACGCAGTATTTT.

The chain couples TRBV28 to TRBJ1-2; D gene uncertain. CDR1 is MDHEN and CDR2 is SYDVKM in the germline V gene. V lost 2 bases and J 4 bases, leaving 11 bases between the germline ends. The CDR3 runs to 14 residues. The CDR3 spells CASSLGSSLYGYTF. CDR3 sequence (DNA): TGTGCCAGCAGTTTAGGGTCCAGCCTCTATGGCTACACCTTC.

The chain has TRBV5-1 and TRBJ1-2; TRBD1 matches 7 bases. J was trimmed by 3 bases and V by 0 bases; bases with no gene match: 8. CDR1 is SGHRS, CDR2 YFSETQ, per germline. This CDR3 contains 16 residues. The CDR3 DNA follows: TGCGCCAGCAGCTTGGCCGGGACAGCCCAGGACTATGGCTACACCTTC. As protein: CASSLAGTAQDYGYTF.

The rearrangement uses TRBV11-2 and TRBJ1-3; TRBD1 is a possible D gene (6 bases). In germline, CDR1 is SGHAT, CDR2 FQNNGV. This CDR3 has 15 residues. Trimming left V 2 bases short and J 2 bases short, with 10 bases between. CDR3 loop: CASSLRGQPGNTIYF. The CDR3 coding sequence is TGTGCCAGCAGCTTAAGGGGACAACCTGGAAACACCATATATTTT.

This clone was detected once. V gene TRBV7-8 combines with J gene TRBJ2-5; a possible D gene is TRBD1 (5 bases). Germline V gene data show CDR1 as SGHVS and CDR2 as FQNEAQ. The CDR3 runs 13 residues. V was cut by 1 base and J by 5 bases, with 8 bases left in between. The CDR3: CASSLGGQETQYF. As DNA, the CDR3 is TGTGCCAGCAGCTTAGGGGGCCAGGAGACCCAGTACTTC.

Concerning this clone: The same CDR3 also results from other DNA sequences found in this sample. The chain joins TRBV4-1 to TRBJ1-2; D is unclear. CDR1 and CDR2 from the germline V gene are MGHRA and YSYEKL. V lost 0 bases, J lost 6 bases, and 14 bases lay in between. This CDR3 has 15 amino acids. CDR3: CASSQEGPRANGYTF. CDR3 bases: TGCGCCAGCAGCCAAGAAGGACCGAGAGCCAATGGCTACACCTTC.

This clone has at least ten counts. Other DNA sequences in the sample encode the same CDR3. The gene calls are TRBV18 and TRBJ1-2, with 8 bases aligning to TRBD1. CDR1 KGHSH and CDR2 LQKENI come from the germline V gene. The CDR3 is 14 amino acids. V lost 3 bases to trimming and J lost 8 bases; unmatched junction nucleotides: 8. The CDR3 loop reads CASSPPRDRGGYTF. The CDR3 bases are TGTGCCAGCTCACCCCCCCGCGACAGGGGAGGCTACACCTTC.

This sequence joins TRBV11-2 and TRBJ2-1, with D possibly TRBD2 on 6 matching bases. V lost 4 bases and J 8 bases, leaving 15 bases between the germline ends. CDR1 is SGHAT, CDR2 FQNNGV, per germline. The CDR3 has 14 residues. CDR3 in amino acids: CASSSGTGSDEQFF. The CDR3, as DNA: TGTGCCAGCAGCTCCGGGACTGGTTCGGATGAGCAGTTCTTC.

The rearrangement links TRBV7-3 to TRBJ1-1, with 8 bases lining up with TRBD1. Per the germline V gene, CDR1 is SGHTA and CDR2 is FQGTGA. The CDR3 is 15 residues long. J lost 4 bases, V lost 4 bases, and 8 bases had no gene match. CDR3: CASSSTPDRGTEAFF. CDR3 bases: TGTGCCAGCAGCTCAACCCCCGACAGGGGCACTGAAGCTTTCTTT.

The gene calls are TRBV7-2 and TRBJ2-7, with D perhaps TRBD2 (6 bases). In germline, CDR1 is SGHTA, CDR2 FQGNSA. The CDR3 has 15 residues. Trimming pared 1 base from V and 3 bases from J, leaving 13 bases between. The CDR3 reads CASSLVRGGVYEQYF. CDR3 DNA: TGTGCCAGCAGCTTAGTTCGCGGCGGGGTCTACGAGCAGTACTTC.

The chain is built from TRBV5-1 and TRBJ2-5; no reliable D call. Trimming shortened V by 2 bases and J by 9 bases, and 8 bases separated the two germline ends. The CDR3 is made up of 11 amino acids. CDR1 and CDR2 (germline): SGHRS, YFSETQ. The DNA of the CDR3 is TGCGCCAGCAGCTTTTTTCCCGCCCAGTACTTC. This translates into CASSFFPAQYF.

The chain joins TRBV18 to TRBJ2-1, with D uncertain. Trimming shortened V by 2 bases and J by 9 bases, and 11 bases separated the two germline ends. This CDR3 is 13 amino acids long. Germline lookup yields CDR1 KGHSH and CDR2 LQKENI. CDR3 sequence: CASSPANPGEQFF. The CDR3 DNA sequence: TGTGCCAGCTCACCAGCTAATCCCGGTGAGCAGTTCTTC.